A selection of T cell receptor beta chains follows, all from one sample in a study of blood T cells in healthy people across ages. Via MiXCR, TCRdb re-called the 5' RACE reads, giving one row per CDR3 protein. In the table there are more than 750,000 distinct CDR3 sequences, around 29% of which are singletons. These data were likewise used in another study, on T cells of mothers and their children.

Sequencing was carried out using blood. The source is a middle-aged woman in good health. CDR3s include the opening cysteine and the closing phenylalanine or tryptophan. D genes are given only for firm matches. Clone sizes are given selectively: once, few, many, or a class where the clone is expanded.

j_call v_call clone_size d_call cdr3_nt cdr3_aa
TRBJ2-1 TRBV20-1 many TRBD1 TGCAGTGCTGCTCCAGGGGGCTCTTACAATGAGCAGTTCTTC CSAAPGGSYNEQFF
TRBJ2-1 TRBV7-6 - TRBD1 TGTGCCAGCAGCTTGTATGCCGCGACAGGGGTCTACGAGCAGTTCTTC CASSLYAATGVYEQFF
TRBJ1-1 TRBV28 - TRBD1 TGTGCCAGCAGCCAGGGGGCGCGGGGCACTGAAGCTTTCTTT CASSQGARGTEAFF
TRBJ2-7 TRBV7-9 - - TGTGCCAGCAGCTTAGATATAGGACAGTCGGGCGAGCAGTACTTC CASSLDIGQSGEQYF
TRBJ2-1 TRBV12-3/TRBV12-4 many - TGTGCCAGCGTACCAGGGTTCTCCTACAATGAGCAGTTCTTC CASVPGFSYNEQFF
TRBJ1-2 TRBV4-3 few - TGCGCCAGCAGCCAAGATCACCGGGGCGCAGCCATCTATGGCTACACCTTC CASSQDHRGAAIYGYTF
TRBJ2-5 TRBV28 few - TGTGCCAGCAGTTGGACGAGGGAAGAGACCCAGTACTTC CASSWTREETQYF
TRBJ2-7 TRBV9 many TRBD1 TGTGCCAGCACGACCAGGGACAGGGGTCCCTACGAGCAGTACTTC CASTTRDRGPYEQYF
TRBJ2-1 TRBV28 - - TGTGCCAGCAGTTTAAATCCCTCGGGTAGATTCGATGAGCAGTTCTTC CASSLNPSGRFDEQFF
TRBJ2-3 TRBV7-9 - - TGTGCCAGCACCCGATCGAGGGTGGGCACAGATACGCAGTATTTT CASTRSRVGTDTQYF
TRBJ1-2 TRBV6-5 - - TGTGCCAGCAGTTTCCCGGGACACGGTGGCTACACCTTC CASSFPGHGGYTF
TRBJ1-2 TRBV2 - TRBD1 TGTGCCAGCAGTGGGACAGGGGTGGATGACTACACCTTC CASSGTGVDDYTF
TRBJ1-2 TRBV7-2 few - TGTGCCAGCAGCTCCCGGACTAACTATGGCTACACCTTC CASSSRTNYGYTF
TRBJ2-5 TRBV2 few TRBD2 TGTGCCAGCAGGTTAACTAGCGGGGACCAAGAGACCCAGTACTTC CASRLTSGDQETQYF
TRBJ2-7 TRBV5-1 few TRBD1 TGCGCCAGCAGCACCGGGACAGGGGAATACGAGCAGTACTTC CASSTGTGEYEQYF
TRBJ2-3 TRBV7-3 few - TGTGCCAGCAGCTATGAGGGAGTCGGCACAGATACGCAGTATTTT CASSYEGVGTDTQYF
TRBJ2-1 TRBV20-1 few - TGCAGTGCTAGAGTAATGGCGGGGTACTACAATGAGCAGTTCTTC CSARVMAGYYNEQFF
TRBJ2-7 TRBV29-1 many - TGCAGCGTGGTTTTGGGGCATAAAGGAGAGCAGTACTTC CSVVLGHKGEQYF
TRBJ2-7 TRBV28 few - TGTGCCAGCAGTTTACGGGGGAAACCCCCCTACGAGCAGTACTTC CASSLRGKPPYEQYF
TRBJ2-7 TRBV20-1 - - TGCAGTGCTAGCTCCCAAGTCTCCTACGAGCAGTACTTC CSASSQVSYEQYF
TRBJ2-4 TRBV5-1 few TRBD1 TGCGCCAGCAGCTTTTCGAGACAGGGAAACATTCAGTACTTC CASSFSRQGNIQYF
TRBJ2-7 TRBV7-2 few TRBD1 TGTGCCGGCAGCCCGACAGGGTACGAGCAGTACTTC CAGSPTGYEQYF
TRBJ2-2 TRBV20-1 - - TGCAGTGCTAGAGACCCTAAGGGCCGGGAGCTGTTTTTT CSARDPKGRELFF
TRBJ2-2 TRBV4-3 - - TGCGCCAGCAGCCAAGTCGGGGCATCGGCGCTTAACACCGGGGAGCTGTTTTTT CASSQVGASALNTGELFF
TRBJ2-3 TRBV3-1 - - TGTGCCAGCAGGCTACAGGGAAGGACCACAGATACGCAGTATTTT CASRLQGRTTDTQYF
TRBJ2-5 TRBV11-2 many TRBD2 TGTGCCAGCAGCTTTGGTATTAGCGGGGGGGAGACCCAGTACTTC CASSFGISGGETQYF
TRBJ2-1 TRBV5-1 many - TGTGCCAGCAGCCCTGGACAGACTTACAATGAGCAGTTCTTC CASSPGQTYNEQFF
TRBJ2-5 TRBV29-1 - TRBD2 TGCAGCGTTGAAGACGTACTAGCGGGAGTGGGGATAAGGGAGACCCAGTACTTC CSVEDVLAGVGIRETQYF
TRBJ1-6 TRBV10-3 many - TGTGCCATCAAGGGGTACGATAATTCACCCCTCCACTTT CAIKGYDNSPLHF
TRBJ1-1 TRBV12-3/TRBV12-4 few TRBD1 TGTGCCAGTTTGCCCCCGACAGGGGTGAACACTGAAGCTTTCTTT CASLPPTGVNTEAFF
TRBJ2-6 TRBV11-2 few TRBD1 TGTGCCAGCAGCTTAGTTTGGACAGGGGGAACACGGGCCAACGTCCTGACTTTC CASSLVWTGGTRANVLTF
TRBJ1-5 TRBV7-9 - - TGTGCCAGCAGCACCACGGAGATGCCCCAGCATTTT CASSTTEMPQHF
TRBJ2-7 TRBV6-6 few TRBD1 TGTGCCAGCAGTTACTCAGCCAGGGGGCCCTACGAGCAGTACTTC CASSYSARGPYEQYF